A selection of T cell receptor beta chains follows, all from one sample in a study of blood T cell repertoires in COVID-19. This table comes from immunoSEQ multiplex PCR, and its TCRdb copy is limited to in-frame clones, with some not included. The profile shows approximately 250,000 clones, about 88% of them singletons. The source material was peripheral blood. All receptors derive from a woman in her sixties with COVID-19, enrolled during active disease. Each CDR3 is given with its conserved first and last residue.

v_gene: TRBV19; len: 13; j_gene: TRBJ1-2; CDR3aa: CASSHRTVYGYTF
v_gene: TRBV5-4; len: 14; j_gene: TRBJ2-7; CDR3aa: CASRLGQGTYEQYF
v_gene: TRBV19; len: 14; j_gene: TRBJ1-2; CDR3aa: CASMEPGGVYGYTF
v_gene: TRBV5-1; len: 14; j_gene: TRBJ1-2; CDR3aa: CASSLLGQNYGYTF
v_gene: TRBV4-1; len: 15; j_gene: TRBJ2-1; CDR3aa: CASSYRQVRIDEQFF
v_gene: TRBV13; len: 15; j_gene: TRBJ1-5; CDR3aa: CASSRGRYGNQPQHF
v_gene: TRBV6-6; len: 16; j_gene: TRBJ1-1; CDR3aa: CASRMGEGQVIPEAFF
v_gene: TRBV19; len: 15; j_gene: TRBJ2-3; CDR3aa: CASTASGRFTDTQYF
v_gene: TRBV11-2; len: 16; j_gene: TRBJ2-1; CDR3aa: CASSHRTSGNNNEQFF
v_gene: TRBV5-6; len: 15; j_gene: TRBJ2-1; CDR3aa: CASSLFGRPYNEQFF
v_gene: TRBV30; len: 13; j_gene: TRBJ1-1; CDR3aa: CAWKQGAGAEAFF
v_gene: TRBV29-1; len: 15; j_gene: TRBJ2-3; CDR3aa: CSGLFPTSGRNTQYF
v_gene: TRBV27; len: 14; j_gene: TRBJ2-3; CDR3aa: CASSLDRRTDTQYF
v_gene: TRBV12-2; len: 15; j_gene: TRBJ2-5; CDR3aa: CASRLEGQGMETQYF
v_gene: TRBV15; len: 14; j_gene: TRBJ2-1; CDR3aa: CATSRDYLGAAEFF
v_gene: TRBV5-1; len: 13; j_gene: TRBJ1-1; CDR3aa: CASSRDMNTEAFF
v_gene: TRBV3-1/TRBV3-2; len: 15; j_gene: TRBJ1-2; CDR3aa: CASSHQSGAAYGYTF
v_gene: TRBV11-2; len: 17; j_gene: TRBJ2-2; CDR3aa: CASSLAPSGGPTGELFF
v_gene: TRBV9; len: 15; j_gene: TRBJ2-2; CDR3aa: CASSRTGTATGELFF
v_gene: TRBV15; len: 15; j_gene: TRBJ2-2; CDR3aa: CATSEPSGRVGELFF
v_gene: TRBV29-1; len: 12; j_gene: TRBJ1-4; CDR3aa: CSVEGGRGKLFF
v_gene: TRBV7-2; len: 18; j_gene: TRBJ2-6; CDR3aa: CASSLASGRYSGANVLTF
v_gene: TRBV27; len: 14; j_gene: TRBJ2-3; CDR3aa: CASRGGGRGVTQYF
v_gene: TRBV7-2; len: 14; j_gene: TRBJ1-2; CDR3aa: CASSARPRGYGYTF
v_gene: TRBV19; len: 12; j_gene: TRBJ1-3; CDR3aa: CASSTSGNTIYF